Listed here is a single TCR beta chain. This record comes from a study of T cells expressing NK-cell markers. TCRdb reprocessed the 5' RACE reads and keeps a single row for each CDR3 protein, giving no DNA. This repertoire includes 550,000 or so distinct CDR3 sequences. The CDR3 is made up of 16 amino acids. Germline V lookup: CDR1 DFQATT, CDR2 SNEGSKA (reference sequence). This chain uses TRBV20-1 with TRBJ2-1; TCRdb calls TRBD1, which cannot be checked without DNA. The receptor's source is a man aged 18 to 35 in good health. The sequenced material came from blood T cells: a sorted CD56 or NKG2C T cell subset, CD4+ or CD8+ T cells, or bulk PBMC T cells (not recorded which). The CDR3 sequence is CSALAPTASSYNEQFF.